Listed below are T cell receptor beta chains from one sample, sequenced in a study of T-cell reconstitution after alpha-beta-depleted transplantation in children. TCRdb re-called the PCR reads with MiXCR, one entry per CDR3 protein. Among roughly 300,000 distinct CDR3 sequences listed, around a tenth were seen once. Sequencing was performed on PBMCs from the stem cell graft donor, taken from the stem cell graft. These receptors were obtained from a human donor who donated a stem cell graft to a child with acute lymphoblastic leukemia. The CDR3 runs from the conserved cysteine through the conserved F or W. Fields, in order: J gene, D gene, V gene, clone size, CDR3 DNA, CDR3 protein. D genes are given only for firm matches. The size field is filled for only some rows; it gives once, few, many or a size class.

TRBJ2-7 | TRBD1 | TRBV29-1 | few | TGCAGCGCCTGGGACAGCGCCTACGAGCAGTACTTC | CSAWDSAYEQYF
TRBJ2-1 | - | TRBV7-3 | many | TGTGCCAGCAGCTTAGGAGGGACCGTCAATGAGCAGTTCTTC | CASSLGGTVNEQFF
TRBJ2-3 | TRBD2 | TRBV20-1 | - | TGCAGTGGGTCTAGCGGGATAGGCACAGATACGCAGTATTTT | CSGSSGIGTDTQYF
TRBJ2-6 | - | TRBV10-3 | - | TGTGCCATCAGTGAGTCGGTGCCAGTGACCTCTGGGGCCAACGTCCTGACTTTC | CAISESVPVTSGANVLTF
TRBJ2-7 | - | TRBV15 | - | TGTGCCACCAGCGGGTCCCGAGTGGGGTACGAGCAGTACTTC | CATSGSRVGYEQYF
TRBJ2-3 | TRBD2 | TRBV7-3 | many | TGTGCCAGCAGCTTCGGACTAGCGGTCGGAGATACGCAGTATTTT | CASSFGLAVGDTQYF
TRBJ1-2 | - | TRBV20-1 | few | TGCAGTGCTTCCCGGACAGCCTATGGCTACACCTTC | CSASRTAYGYTF
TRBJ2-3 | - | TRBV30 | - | TGTGCCTGGAGTGTTGGACCTGGTACGCAGTATTTT | CAWSVGPGTQYF
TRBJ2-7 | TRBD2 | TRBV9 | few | TGTGCCAGCAGCGCTTTCAGCGGGAGGGTTACCTACTACGAGCAGTACTTC | CASSAFSGRVTYYEQYF
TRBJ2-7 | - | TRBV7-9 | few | TGTGCCAGCAGCTTAGGAACAGGGAGTGGCGAGCAGTACTTC | CASSLGTGSGEQYF